This T cell receptor beta chain was recorded in a study of OX40 agonist ivuxolimab in advanced cancers. Study information: Ivuxolimab, an antibody acting as an agonist of OX40 (CD134), was used to treat patients.

Libraries were prepared by immunoSEQ multiplex PCR; TCRdb keeps only in-frame clonotypes and omits some of them. Here the sample spans tens of thousands of clones, 89% being singletons. J lost 4 bases, V lost 3 bases, and 6 bases had no gene match. The CDR3 covers 15 residues. CDR1 is SEHNR and CDR2 is FQNEAQ in the germline V gene (reference sequence). Here the sequenced sample was CD4+ or CD8+ T cells sorted from blood, taken in a trial of the OX40 agonist ivuxolimab. This rearrangement joins TRBV7-9 to TRBJ2-5; 9 nucleotides agree with TRBD2. This sequence originates from an adult with an advanced solid tumor such as melanoma, head and neck, liver or kidney cancer. CDR3 region: CASSLVAGAAETQYF. In DNA, the CDR3 is TGTGCCAGCAGCTTGGTAGCGGGGGCCGCAGAGACCCAGTACTTC.